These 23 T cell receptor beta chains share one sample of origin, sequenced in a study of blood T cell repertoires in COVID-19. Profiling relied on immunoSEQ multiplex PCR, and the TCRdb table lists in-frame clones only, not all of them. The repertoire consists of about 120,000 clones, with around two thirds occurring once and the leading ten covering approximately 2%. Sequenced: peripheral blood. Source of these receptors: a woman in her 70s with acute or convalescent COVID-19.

The CDR3 protein is CAISESFGGTATGSLQETQYF. CDR3 in DNA: TGTGCCATCAGTGAGTCGTTCGGAGGGACAGCCACGGGTTCCTTGCAAGAGACCCAGTACTTC. The V call is TRBV10-3, the J call TRBJ2-5; D possibly corresponds to TRBD1 (7 bases). The length of the CDR3 is 21 residues. V was cut by 0 bases and J by 2 bases, with 28 bases left in between. CDR1 ENHRY and CDR2 SYGVKD come from the germline V gene.

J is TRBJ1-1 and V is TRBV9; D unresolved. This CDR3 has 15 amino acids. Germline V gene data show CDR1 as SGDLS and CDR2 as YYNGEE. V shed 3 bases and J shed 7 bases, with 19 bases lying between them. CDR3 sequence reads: CASSATPGGHIEAFF. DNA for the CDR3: TGTGCCAGCAGCGCGACCCCGGGCGGGCACATTGAAGCTTTCTTT. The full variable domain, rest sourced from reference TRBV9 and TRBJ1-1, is DSGVTQTPKHLITATGQRVTLRCSPRSGDLSVYWYQQSLDQGLQFLIQYYNGEERAKGNILERFSAQQFPDLHSELNLSSLELGDSALYFCASSATPGGHIEAFFGQGTRLTVV.

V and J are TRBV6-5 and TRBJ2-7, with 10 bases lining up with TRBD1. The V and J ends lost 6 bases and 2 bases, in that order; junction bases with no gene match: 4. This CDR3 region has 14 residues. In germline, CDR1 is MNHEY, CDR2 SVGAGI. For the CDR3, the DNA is TGTGCCAGCAGACGGGGACAGGGGACCTACGAGCAGTACTTC. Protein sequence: CASRRGQGTYEQYF.

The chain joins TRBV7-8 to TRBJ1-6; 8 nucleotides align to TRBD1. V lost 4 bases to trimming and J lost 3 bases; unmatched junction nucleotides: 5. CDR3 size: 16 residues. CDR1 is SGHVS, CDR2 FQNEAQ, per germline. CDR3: CASSSLQGVYNSPLHF. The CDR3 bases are TGTGCCAGCAGCTCACTACAGGGGGTCTATAATTCACCCCTCCACTTT. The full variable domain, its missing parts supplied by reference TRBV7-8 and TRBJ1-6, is GAGVSQSPRYKVAKRGQDVALRCDPISGHVSLFWYQQALGQGPEFLTYFQNEAQLDKSGLPSDRFFAERPEGSVSTLKIQRTQQEDSAVYLCASSSLQGVYNSPLHFGNGTRLTVT.

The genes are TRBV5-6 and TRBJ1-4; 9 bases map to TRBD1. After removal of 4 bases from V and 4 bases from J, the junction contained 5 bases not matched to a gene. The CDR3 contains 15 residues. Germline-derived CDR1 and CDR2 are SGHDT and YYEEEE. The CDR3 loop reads CASSPGGQGNEKLFF. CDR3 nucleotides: TGTGCCAGCAGCCCCGGGGGACAGGGTAATGAAAAACTGTTTTTT. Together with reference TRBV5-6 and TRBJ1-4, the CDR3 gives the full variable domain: DAGVTQSPTHLIKTRGQQVTLRCSPKSGHDTVSWYQQALGQGPQFIFQYYEEEERQRGNFPDRFSGHQFPNYSSELNVNALLLGDSALYLCASSPGGQGNEKLFFGSGTQLSVL.

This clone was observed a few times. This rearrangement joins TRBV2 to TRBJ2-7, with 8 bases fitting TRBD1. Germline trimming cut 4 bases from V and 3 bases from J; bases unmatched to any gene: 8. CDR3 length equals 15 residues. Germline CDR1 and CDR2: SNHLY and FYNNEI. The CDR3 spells CASSGTGTGFYEQYF. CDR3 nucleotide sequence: TGTGCCAGCAGTGGGACCGGGACAGGCTTCTACGAGCAGTACTTC.

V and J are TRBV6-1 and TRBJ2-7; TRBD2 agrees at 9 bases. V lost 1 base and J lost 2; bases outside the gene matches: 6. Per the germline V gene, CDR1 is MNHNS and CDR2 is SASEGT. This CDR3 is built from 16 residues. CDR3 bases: TGTGCCAGCAGTGAAGGAGCGGGGGGAAAAACCTACGAGCAGTACTTC. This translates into CASSEGAGGKTYEQYF.

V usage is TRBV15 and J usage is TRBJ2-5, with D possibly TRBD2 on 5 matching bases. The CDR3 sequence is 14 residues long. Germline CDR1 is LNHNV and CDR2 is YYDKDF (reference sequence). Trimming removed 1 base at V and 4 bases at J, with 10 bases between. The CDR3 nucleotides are TGTGCCACCAGCAGAGCGGGAATAGGAGAGACCCAGTACTTC. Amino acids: CATSRAGIGETQYF.

CDR3 in DNA: TGCGCCAGCAGCCAAGATCGGTCCAGCGGGGGGGGCACAGATACGCAGTATTTT. Its translation is CASSQDRSSGGGTDTQYF. The gene calls are TRBV4-3 and TRBJ2-3; 10 bases map to TRBD2. The CDR3 has 18 residues. After removal of 0 bases from V and 1 base from J, the junction contained 7 bases not matched to a gene. Looked up from germline, CDR1 is LGHNA and CDR2 is YSLEER.

The CDR3 here is CASSVGPAGDEQYF. DNA of the CDR3: TGTGCCAGCAGCGTAGGGCCAGCGGGGGACGAGCAGTACTTC. This rearrangement joins TRBV9 to TRBJ2-7, with TRBD2 matching 8 bases. V was pared by 0 bases and J by 5 bases, with 4 bases of the junction left unmatched. The germline V gene encodes CDR1 SGDLS and CDR2 YYNGEE. The CDR3 is 14 residues long.

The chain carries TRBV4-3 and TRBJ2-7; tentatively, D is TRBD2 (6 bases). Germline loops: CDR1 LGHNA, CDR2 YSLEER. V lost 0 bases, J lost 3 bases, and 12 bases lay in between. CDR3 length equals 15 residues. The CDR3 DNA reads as TGCGCCAGCAGCCAAGATCGGGGGATCGGCTACGAGCAGTACTTC. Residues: CASSQDRGIGYEQYF.

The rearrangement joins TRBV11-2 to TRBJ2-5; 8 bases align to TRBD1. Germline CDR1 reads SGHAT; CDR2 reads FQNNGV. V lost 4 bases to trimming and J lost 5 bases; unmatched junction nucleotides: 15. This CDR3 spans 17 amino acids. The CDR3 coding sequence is TGTGCCAGCAGCTATACCCCCGCAGGGGGCAATACGGAGACCCAGTACTTC. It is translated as CASSYTPAGGNTETQYF.

The CDR3 DNA follows: TGTGCCAGCAGTATATCCGGGACAGGGAATGGCTACACCTTC. Translating gives CASSISGTGNGYTF. J is TRBJ1-2 and V is TRBV25-1; TRBD1 matches 9 bases. The V segment lost 5 bases and the J segment 6 bases; nucleotides outside the gene matches: 7. CDR3 size: 14 residues. In germline, CDR1 is MGHDK, CDR2 SYGVNS.

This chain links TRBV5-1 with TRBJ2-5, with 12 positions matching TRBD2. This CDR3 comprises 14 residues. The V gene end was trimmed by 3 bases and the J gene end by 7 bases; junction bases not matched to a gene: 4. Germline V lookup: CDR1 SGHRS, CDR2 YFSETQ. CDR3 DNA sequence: TGCGCCAGCAGCTCGACTAGCGGGGGTGGGACCCAGTACTTC. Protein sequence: CASSSTSGGGTQYF.

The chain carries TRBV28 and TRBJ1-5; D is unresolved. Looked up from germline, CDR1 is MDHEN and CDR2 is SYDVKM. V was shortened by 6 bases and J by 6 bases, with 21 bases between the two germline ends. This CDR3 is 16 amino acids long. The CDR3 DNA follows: TGTGCCAGCAGCTCGTCGAGGCCCTCATCGGTTCAGCCCCAGCATTTT. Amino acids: CASSSSRPSSVQPQHF.

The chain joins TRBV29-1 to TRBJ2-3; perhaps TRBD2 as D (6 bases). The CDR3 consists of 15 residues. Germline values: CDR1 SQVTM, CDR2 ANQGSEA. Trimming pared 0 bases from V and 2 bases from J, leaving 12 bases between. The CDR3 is CSVEDDGGYTDTQYF. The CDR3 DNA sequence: TGCAGCGTTGAAGATGACGGGGGATACACAGATACGCAGTATTTT.

The CDR3 loop reads CASRIQGESGELFF. In nucleotides, the CDR3 is TGTGCCAGTAGGATACAGGGGGAGTCCGGGGAGCTGTTTTTT. The chain carries TRBV19 and TRBJ2-2; TRBD1 agrees at 8 bases. CDR3 length equals 14 residues. Per the germline V gene, CDR1 is LNHDA and CDR2 is SQIVND (reference sequence). Losses at the gene ends were 6 bases for V and 6 bases for J; bases not matched to a gene: 6. The full variable domain, its missing parts supplied by reference TRBV19 and TRBJ2-2, is DGGITQSPKYLFRKEGQNVTLSCEQNLNHDAMYWYRQDPGQGLRLIYYSQIVNDFQKGDIAEGYSVSREKKESFPLTVTSAQKNPTAFYLCASRIQGESGELFFGEGSRLTVL.

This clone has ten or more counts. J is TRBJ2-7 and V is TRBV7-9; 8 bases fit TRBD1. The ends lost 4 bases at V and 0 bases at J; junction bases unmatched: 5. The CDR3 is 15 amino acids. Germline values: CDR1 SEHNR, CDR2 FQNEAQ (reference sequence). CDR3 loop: CASSYPGQVSYEQYF. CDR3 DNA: TGTGCCAGCAGCTACCCGGGACAGGTCTCCTACGAGCAGTACTTC. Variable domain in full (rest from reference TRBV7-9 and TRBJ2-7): DTGVSQNPRHKITKRGQNVTFRCDPISEHNRLYWYRQTLGQGPEFLTYFQNEAQLEKSRLLSDRFSAERPKGSFSTLEIQRTEQGDSAMYLCASSYPGQVSYEQYFGPGTRLTVT.

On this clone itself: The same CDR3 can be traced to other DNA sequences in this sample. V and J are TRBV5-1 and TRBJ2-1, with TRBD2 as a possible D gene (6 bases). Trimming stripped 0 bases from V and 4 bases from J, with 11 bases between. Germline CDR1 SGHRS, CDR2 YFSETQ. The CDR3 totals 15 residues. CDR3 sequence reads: CASSLGLAPYNEQFF. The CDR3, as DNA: TGCGCCAGCAGCTTGGGCCTAGCGCCGTACAATGAGCAGTTCTTC. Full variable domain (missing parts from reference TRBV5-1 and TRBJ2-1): KAGVTQTPRYLIKTRGQQVTLSCSPISGHRSVSWYQQTPGQGLQFLFEYFSETQRNKGNFPGRFSGRQFSNSRSEMNVSTLELGDSALYLCASSLGLAPYNEQFFGPGTRLTVL.

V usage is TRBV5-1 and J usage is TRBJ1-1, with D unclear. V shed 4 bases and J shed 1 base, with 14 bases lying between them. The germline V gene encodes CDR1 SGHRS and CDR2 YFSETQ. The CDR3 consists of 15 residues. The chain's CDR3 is CASSPNLGGNTEAFF. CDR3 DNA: TGCGCCAGCAGCCCCAACCTTGGCGGGAACACTGAAGCTTTCTTT.

CDR3 DNA: TGTGCCAGCAGCGGCACCGGGACTAGCGGGAGGGCCGCAGATACGCAGTATTTT. Its translation: CASSGTGTSGRAADTQYF. The V gene is TRBV5-6, the J gene TRBJ2-3, with TRBD2 matching over 16 bases. Germline-derived CDR1 and CDR2 are SGHDT and YYEEEE. V gave up 4 bases and J gave up 4 bases; unmatched junction bases: 9. The CDR3 sequence is 18 residues long.

Written as DNA, the CDR3 is TGCGCCAGCAGGCTGGACAGGGGGTTAGGGGTAGACACTGAAGCTTTCTTT. Translation: CASRLDRGLGVDTEAFF. V and J are TRBV5-1 and TRBJ1-1, with 10 nucleotides matching TRBD1. The germline CDR1 and CDR2 sequences are SGHRS and YFSETQ. Germline trimming cut 5 bases from V and 3 bases from J; bases unmatched to any gene: 13. CDR3 length: 17 amino acids.

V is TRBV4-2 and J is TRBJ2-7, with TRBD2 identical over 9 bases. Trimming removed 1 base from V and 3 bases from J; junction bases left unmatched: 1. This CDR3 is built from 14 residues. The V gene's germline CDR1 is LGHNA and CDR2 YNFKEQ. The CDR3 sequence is CASSQGLADYEQYF. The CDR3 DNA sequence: TGTGCCAGCAGCCAAGGACTAGCGGACTACGAGCAGTACTTC.